The following is a T cell receptor beta chain sequence with its context. The method was immunoSEQ multiplex PCR; TCRdb's version includes in-frame clones alone and lacks a portion of them. The table lists approximately 160,000 clones, about 90% of them singletons. The sample is drawn from a study of T cell responses to AZD1222 COVID-19 vaccine. In germline, CDR1 is SGHNT, CDR2 YYREEE (reference sequence). The CDR3 loop spans 12 amino acids. Trimming took off 4 bases at V and 6 bases at J, with 10 bases between the two ends. The source of this sequence is an adult in good health. The starting material was peripheral blood, obtained on day 0 of AZD1222 vaccination. The chain links TRBV5-4 to TRBJ1-2; D call uncertain. This CDR3 reads CASSDPVHGYTF. The CDR3 DNA reads TGTGCCAGCAGCGACCCGGTCCATGGCTACACCTTC.